This TCR beta chain was observed in a study of cytomegalovirus exposure and HLA in healthy donors. Findings and limits, study-wide: Associated with cytomegalovirus, according to the listing, were 150 to 200 TCR beta chains. It was confirmed in vitro that a few of the CMV-associated chains were specific for CMV antigens.

The CDR3 has 16 amino acids. Germline lookup yields CDR1 ENHRY and CDR2 SYGVKD. With V trimmed by 2 bases and J by 3 bases, 5 bases remained unmatched. Worth noting for this clone: Its antigen is not identified.

Using immunoSEQ multiplex PCR, the repertoire was profiled, and TCRdb retains in-frame clones only, with some absent. This table has 110,000 to 150,000 clones, roughly 88% appearing once. The chain recombines TRBV10-3 with TRBJ2-3; 10 positions match TRBD2. The sequence derives from a young woman in good health and CMV-seropositive. Sample: PBMCs. CDR3 sequence reads: CAISEPAGGWTDTQYF. DNA for the CDR3: TGTGCCATCAGTGAGCCAGCGGGGGGGTGGACAGATACGCAGTATTTT.